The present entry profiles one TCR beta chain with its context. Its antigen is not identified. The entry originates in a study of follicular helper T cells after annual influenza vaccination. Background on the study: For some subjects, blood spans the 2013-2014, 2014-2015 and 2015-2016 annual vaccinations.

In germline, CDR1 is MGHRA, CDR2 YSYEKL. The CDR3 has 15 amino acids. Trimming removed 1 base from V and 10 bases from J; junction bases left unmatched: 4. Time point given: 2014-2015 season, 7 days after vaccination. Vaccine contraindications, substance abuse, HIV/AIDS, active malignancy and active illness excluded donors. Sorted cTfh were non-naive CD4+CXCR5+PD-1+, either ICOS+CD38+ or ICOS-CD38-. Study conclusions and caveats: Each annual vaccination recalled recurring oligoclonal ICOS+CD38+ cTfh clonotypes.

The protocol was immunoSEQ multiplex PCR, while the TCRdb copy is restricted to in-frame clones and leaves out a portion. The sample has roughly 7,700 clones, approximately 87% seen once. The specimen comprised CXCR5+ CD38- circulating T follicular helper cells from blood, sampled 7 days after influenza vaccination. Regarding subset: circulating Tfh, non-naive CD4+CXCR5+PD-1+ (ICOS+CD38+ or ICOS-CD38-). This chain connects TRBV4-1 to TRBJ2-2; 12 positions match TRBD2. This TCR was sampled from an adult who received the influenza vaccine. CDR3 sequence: CASSQVPSGGVELFF. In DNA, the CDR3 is TGCGCCAGCAGCCAAGTACCTAGCGGGGGGGTGGAGCTGTTTTTT.